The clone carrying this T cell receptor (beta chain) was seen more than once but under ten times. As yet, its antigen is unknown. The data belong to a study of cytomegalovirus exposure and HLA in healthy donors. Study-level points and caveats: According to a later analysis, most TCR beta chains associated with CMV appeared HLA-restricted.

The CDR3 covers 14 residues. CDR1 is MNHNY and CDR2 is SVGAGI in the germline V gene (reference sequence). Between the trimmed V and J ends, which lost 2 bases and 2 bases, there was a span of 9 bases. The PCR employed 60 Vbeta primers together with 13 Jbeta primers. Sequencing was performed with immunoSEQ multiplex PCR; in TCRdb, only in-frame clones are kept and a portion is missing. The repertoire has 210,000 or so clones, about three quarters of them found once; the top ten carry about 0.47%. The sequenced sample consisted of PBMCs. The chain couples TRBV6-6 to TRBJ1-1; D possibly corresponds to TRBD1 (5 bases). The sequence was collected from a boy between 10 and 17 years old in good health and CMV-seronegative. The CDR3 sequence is CASSYGADNTEAFF. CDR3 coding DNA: TGTGCCAGCAGTTACGGGGCGGATAACACTGAAGCTTTCTTT.